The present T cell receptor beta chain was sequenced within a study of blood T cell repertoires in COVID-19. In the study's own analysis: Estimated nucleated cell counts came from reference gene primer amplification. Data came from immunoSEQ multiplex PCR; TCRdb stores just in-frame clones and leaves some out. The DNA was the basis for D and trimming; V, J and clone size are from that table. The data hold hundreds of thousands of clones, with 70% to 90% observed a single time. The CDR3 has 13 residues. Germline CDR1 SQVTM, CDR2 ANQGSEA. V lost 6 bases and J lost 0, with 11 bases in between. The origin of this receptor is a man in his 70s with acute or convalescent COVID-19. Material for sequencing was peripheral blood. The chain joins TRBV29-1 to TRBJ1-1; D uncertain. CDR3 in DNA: TGCAGCGTCAAGGGAGCGTTGAACACTGAAGCTTTCTTT. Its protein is CSVKGALNTEAFF. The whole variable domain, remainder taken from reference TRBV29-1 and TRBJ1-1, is SAVISQKPSRDICQRGTSLTIQCQVDSQVTMMFWYRQQPGQSLTLIATANQGSEATYESGFVIDKFPISRPNLTFSTLTVSNMSPEDSSIYLCSVKGALNTEAFFGQGTRLTVV.